Included here is one T cell receptor beta chain sequence, with context. Its specificity is unknown. V shed 3 bases and J 1 base; nucleotides not matched to a gene: 3. The CDR3 is 15 amino acids. Per the germline V gene, CDR1 is LNHDA and CDR2 is SQIVND (reference sequence). This entry comes from a study of human versus mouse CDR3 diversity and MHC coevolution. Study-wide context: Between roughly 5.5 x 10^6 and 1.6 x 10^7 valid reads came from each sample.

Profiling relied on immunoSEQ multiplex PCR, and the TCRdb table lists in-frame clones only, not all of them. The data show about 81,000 clones, 90% to 95% seen once. Sorting isolated naive CD4 T cells lacking CD45RO and expressing CD62L. Overall study results and limits: Mice had fewer CDR3 deletions and insertions than humans on average. Clonal inequality was lowest in most of the three human donors.

This sequence originates from a person aged 30-70 years in good health. J is TRBJ1-1 and V is TRBV19, with 9 bases identical to TRBD1. Sequencing input: naive CD4+ T cells from blood. Sample subset: CD45RO-negative CD62L-positive naive CD4 T cells. CDR3 DNA sequence: TGTGCCAGTAGTATGGACAGGGGATCGAACACTGAAGCTTTCTTT. As protein: CASSMDRGSNTEAFF.